The source of this T cell receptor (beta chain) is a study of molecular identifiers for immune sequencing clone quantification. This clonotype was counted ten times or more. TCRdb redid the calling of the PCR reads with MiXCR, one entry per CDR3 protein. The profile shows over 600,000 distinct CDR3 sequences, less than 20% of them singletons. This clonotype originated in a human donor in good health. Some libraries in this study had Jurkat cell RNA spiked in. Material: naive CD8+ T cells from blood, with Jurkat cell RNA spiked in. Sample subset: FACS-sorted CD8+CD4-CCR7+CD45RA+ naive T cells.

As DNA, the CDR3 is TGCGCCAGCAGCTTGGGGGTCGGCGGGTTGGAGACCCAGTACTTC. Protein product: CASSLGVGGLETQYF. This chain uses TRBV5-1 with TRBJ2-5; a possible D gene is TRBD2 (5 bases). The germline V and J ends were trimmed by 0 bases and 5 bases, with 14 bases remaining between them. Germline values: CDR1 SGHRS, CDR2 YFSETQ. The CDR3 covers 15 residues.